These T cell receptor beta chains were read from a single sample in a study of T cell responses to AZD1222 COVID-19 vaccine. The repertoire was sequenced with immunoSEQ multiplex PCR; TCRdb's copy has only in-frame clones and lacks some. The table lists 95,000 to 150,000 clones, around 90% of them singletons. This material consisted of peripheral blood, taken 28 days after the second AZD1222 dose. The receptors stem from an adult who received the AZD1222 COVID-19 vaccine. The CDR3 runs from the conserved cysteine through the conserved F or W. The D gene is left open where the match is weak. Not every row has a clone size; where given, it reads once, few, many or a size class.

TRBJ2-7 | TRBD1 | . | TRBV10-3 | CAISGDRVNYEQYF | TGTGCCATTAGTGGTGACAGGGTTAACTACGAGCAGTACTTC
TRBJ2-2 | . | . | TRBV19 | CASSIRGTNTGELFF | TGTGCCAGTAGTATAAGGGGGACGAACACCGGGGAGCTGTTTTTT
TRBJ1-1 | . | . | TRBV4-2 | CASSLNRNTEAFF | TGTGCCAGCAGCCTGAACAGGAACACTGAAGCTTTCTTT
TRBJ2-7 | . | . | TRBV3-1/TRBV3-2 | CASSSDNRGSYEQYF | TGTGCCAGCAGCTCGGACAATAGGGGCTCCTACGAGCAGTACTTC
TRBJ1-2 | . | . | TRBV5-1 | CASSLFGVTGYTF | TGCGCCAGCAGCTTGTTTGGGGTTACTGGCTACACCTTC
TRBJ1-4 | TRBD1 | . | TRBV3-1/TRBV3-2 | CAGSQGYRGDEKLFF | TGTGCCGGCAGCCAAGGTTACAGGGGGGATGAAAAACTGTTTTTT
TRBJ1-4 | TRBD1 | . | TRBV4-3 | CASSSQGAGEKLFF | TGCGCCAGCAGCTCCCAGGGGGCGGGTGAAAAACTGTTTTTT
TRBJ1-1 | TRBD1 | . | TRBV10-3 | CAISPRGTLTEAFF | TGTGCCATCAGCCCCAGGGGGACTTTAACTGAAGCTTTCTTT
TRBJ1-6 | TRBD1 | . | TRBV7-8 | CASSSRRQGANSPLHF | TGTGCCAGCAGCTCTAGAAGACAGGGTGCTAATTCACCCCTCCACTTT
TRBJ1-5 | . | . | TRBV7-2 | CASSPGHSLPNQPQHF | TGTGCCAGCAGCCCGGGACACTCCTTGCCCAATCAGCCCCAGCATTTT
TRBJ2-7 | . | . | TRBV3-1/TRBV3-2 | CASSRGSSGYEQYF | TGTGCCAGCAGCCGAGGGTCGTCAGGGTACGAGCAGTACTTC
TRBJ2-1 | . | . | TRBV6-5 | CASSIDRLGDEQFF | TGTGCCAGCAGTATCGACAGGCTGGGGGATGAGCAGTTCTTC
TRBJ2-1 | . | . | TRBV7-2 | CASSSSGAGEQFF | TGTGCCAGCAGCTCCTCCGGAGCCGGTGAGCAGTTCTTC
TRBJ2-3 | TRBD2 | . | TRBV5-4 | CASSYSGVTDTQYF | TGTGCCAGCAGCTATAGCGGGGTCACAGATACGCAGTATTTT
TRBJ2-7 | . | . | TRBV2 | CASSNLYEQYF | TGTGCCAGCAGCAACCTCTACGAGCAGTACTTC
TRBJ2-1 | . | few | TRBV10-3 | CAISGFGTNEQFF | TGTGCCATCAGTGGATTTGGTACTAACGAGCAGTTCTTC
TRBJ1-1 | . | . | TRBV3-1/TRBV3-2 | CASSQGNTEAFF | TGTGCCAGCAGCCAAGGAAACACTGAAGCTTTCTTT
TRBJ1-6 | . | . | TRBV11-2 | CAGGSSYNSPLHF | TGTGCCGGAGGGAGCTCCTATAATTCACCCCTCCACTTT
TRBJ2-1 | . | . | TRBV7-2 | CASSLYLRGNEQFF | TGTGCCAGCAGCTTATACTTGAGGGGCAATGAGCAGTTCTTC
TRBJ1-5 | . | . | TRBV7-2 | CASGESYSNQPQHF | TGTGCCAGCGGGGAGAGTTATAGCAATCAGCCCCAGCATTTT
TRBJ1-3 | . | . | TRBV18 | CASSPYNRDSGNTIYF | TGTGCCAGCTCACCTTACAACAGGGACTCTGGAAACACCATATATTTT
TRBJ1-2 | . | . | TRBV4-1 | CASSQGHSNYGYTF | TGCGCCAGCAGCCAAGGCCACAGTAACTATGGCTACACCTTC
TRBJ2-2 | . | . | TRBV5-1 | CASSLGSNTGELFF | TGCGCCAGCAGCTTGGGCTCGAACACCGGGGAGCTGTTTTTT
TRBJ2-2 | TRBD2 | once | TRBV28 | CASSLAGGPGELFF | TGTGCCAGCAGTTTAGCGGGGGGGCCCGGGGAGCTGTTTTTT
TRBJ1-2 | . | . | TRBV7-8 | CASSPAQIYNYGYTF | TGTGCCAGCAGCCCCGCGCAGATCTATAACTATGGCTACACCTTC
TRBJ1-3 | TRBD1 | . | TRBV28 | CASTIQGPSSGNTIYF | TGTGCCAGCACCATACAGGGGCCGAGCTCTGGAAACACCATATATTTT
TRBJ2-4 | . | . | TRBV7-8 | CASSSLGGGDIQYF | TGTGCCAGCAGCTCCCTAGGGGGTGGGGACATTCAGTACTTC
TRBJ2-7 | . | . | TRBV5-8 | CASSGDSYEQYF | TGTGCCAGCAGCGGTGACAGTTACGAGCAGTACTTC
TRBJ2-5 | . | . | TRBV5-6 | CASSLVQETQYF | TGTGCCAGCAGCTTGGTCCAAGAGACCCAGTACTTC
TRBJ1-4 | . | . | TRBV18 | CASSPGGASEKLFF | TGTGCCAGCTCACCTGGGGGGGCGAGTGAAAAACTGTTTTTT
TRBJ2-7 | TRBD1 | . | TRBV7-6 | CASSLRDRGIYEQYF | TGTGCCAGCAGCTTAAGGGACAGGGGGATTTACGAGCAGTACTTC
TRBJ1-4 | . | . | TRBV6-5 | CASSYGTPNEKLFF | TGTGCCAGCAGTTACGGGACACCTAATGAAAAACTGTTTTTT
TRBJ1-6 | . | once | TRBV5-4 | CASSRWTDSHSPLHF | TGTGCCAGCAGCAGATGGACGGATTCCCATTCACCCCTCCACTTT
TRBJ1-2 | . | few | TRBV6-2/TRBV6-3 | CASSYSGPAESYTF | TGTGCCAGCAGTTACTCGGGTCCGGCGGAGAGCTACACCTTC
TRBJ1-2 | TRBD1 | . | TRBV30 | CAWSKGQAAYGYTF | TGTGCCTGGAGCAAGGGACAGGCCGCGTATGGCTACACCTTC
TRBJ1-5 | TRBD1 | once | TRBV28 | CASTSGQINQPQHF | TGTGCCAGCACCTCGGGACAGATAAATCAGCCCCAGCATTTT
TRBJ1-2 | . | . | TRBV29-1 | CSVEAGHYGYTF | TGCAGCGTTGAGGCGGGGCACTATGGCTACACCTTC
TRBJ2-7 | . | . | TRBV6-5 | CASSTTGYEQYF | TGTGCCAGCAGTACCACAGGGTACGAGCAGTACTTC
TRBJ1-1 | . | . | TRBV19 | CASSFSAGMNTEAFF | TGTGCCAGTAGTTTTTCGGCAGGTATGAACACTGAAGCTTTCTTT
TRBJ2-7 | TRBD1 | once | TRBV3-1/TRBV3-2 | CASSKFRDRVSEQYF | TGTGCCAGCAGCAAGTTCCGGGACAGGGTGAGCGAGCAGTACTTC
TRBJ2-7 | . | . | TRBV6-5 | CASNHPGRSSYEQYF | TGTGCCAGCAACCACCCGGGACGGAGCTCCTACGAGCAGTACTTC
TRBJ1-4 | TRBD1 | . | TRBV7-2 | CASSFRTGSEKLFF | TGTGCCAGCAGCTTTCGGACAGGGTCTGAAAAACTGTTTTTT
TRBJ2-6 | . | . | TRBV13 | CASSLNRPKSSLDANVLTF | TGTGCCAGCAGCTTAAATAGGCCGAAGTCTTCGCTGGACGCCAACGTCCTGACTTTC
TRBJ2-1 | TRBD1 | . | TRBV11-2 | CASSRDRNEQFF | TGTGCCAGCAGCAGGGACAGAAATGAGCAGTTCTTC